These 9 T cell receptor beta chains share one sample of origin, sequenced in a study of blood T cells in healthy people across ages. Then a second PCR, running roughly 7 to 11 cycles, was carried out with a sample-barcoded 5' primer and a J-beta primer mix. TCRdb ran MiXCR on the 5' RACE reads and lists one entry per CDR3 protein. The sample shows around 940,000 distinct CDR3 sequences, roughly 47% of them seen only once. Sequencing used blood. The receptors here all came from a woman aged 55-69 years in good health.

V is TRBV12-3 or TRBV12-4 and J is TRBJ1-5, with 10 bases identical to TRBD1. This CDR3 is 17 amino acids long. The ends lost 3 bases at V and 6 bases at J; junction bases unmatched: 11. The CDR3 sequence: CASSFGYQTGGVQPQHF. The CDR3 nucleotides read TGTGCCAGCAGTTTTGGTTATCAGACAGGGGGCGTTCAGCCCCAGCATTTT.

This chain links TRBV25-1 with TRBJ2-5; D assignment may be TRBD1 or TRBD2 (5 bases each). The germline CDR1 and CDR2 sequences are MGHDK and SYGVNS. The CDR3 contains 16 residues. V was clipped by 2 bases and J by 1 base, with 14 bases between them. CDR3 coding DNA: TGTGCCAGCAGTGAAGGGGCGGGCCCTAGCCAAGAGACCCAGTACTTC. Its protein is CASSEGAGPSQETQYF. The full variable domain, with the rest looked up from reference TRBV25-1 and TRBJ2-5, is EADIYQTPRYLVIGTGKKITLECSQTMGHDKMYWYQQDPGMELHLIHYSYGVNSTEKGDLSSESTVSRIRTEHFPLTLESARPSHTSQYLCASSEGAGPSQETQYFGPGTRLLVL.

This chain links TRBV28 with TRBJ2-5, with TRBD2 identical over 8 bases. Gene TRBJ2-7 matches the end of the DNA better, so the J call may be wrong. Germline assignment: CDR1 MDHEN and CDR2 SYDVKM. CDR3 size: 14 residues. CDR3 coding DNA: TGTGCCAGCAGTTTAAGAGGACTAGCCAGCGAGCAGTACTTC. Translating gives CASSLRGLASEQYF.

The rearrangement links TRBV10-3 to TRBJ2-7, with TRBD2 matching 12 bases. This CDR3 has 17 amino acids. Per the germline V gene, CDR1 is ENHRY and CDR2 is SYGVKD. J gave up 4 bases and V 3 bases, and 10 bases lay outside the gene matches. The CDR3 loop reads CAISEPSGRAVRYEQYF. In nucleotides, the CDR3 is TGTGCCATCAGTGAACCTAGCGGGAGGGCCGTAAGGTACGAGCAGTACTTC.

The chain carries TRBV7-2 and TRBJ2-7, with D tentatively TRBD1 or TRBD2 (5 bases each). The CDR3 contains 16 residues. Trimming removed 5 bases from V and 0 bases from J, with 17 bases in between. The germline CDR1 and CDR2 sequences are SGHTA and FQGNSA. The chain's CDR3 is CASSPHPAGSSYEQYF. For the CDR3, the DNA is TGTGCCAGCAGCCCCCACCCGGCAGGGAGCTCCTACGAGCAGTACTTC.

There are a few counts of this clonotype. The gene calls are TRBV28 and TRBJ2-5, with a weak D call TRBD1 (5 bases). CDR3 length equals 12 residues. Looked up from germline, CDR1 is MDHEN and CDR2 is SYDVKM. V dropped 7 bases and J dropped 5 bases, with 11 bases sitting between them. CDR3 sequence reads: CASTPGLETQYF. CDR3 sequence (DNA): TGTGCCAGCACCCCAGGGTTGGAGACCCAGTACTTC.

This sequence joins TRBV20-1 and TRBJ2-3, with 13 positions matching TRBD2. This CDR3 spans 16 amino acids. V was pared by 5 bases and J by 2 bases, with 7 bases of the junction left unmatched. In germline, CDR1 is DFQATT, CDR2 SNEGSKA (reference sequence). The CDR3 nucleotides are TGCAGTGCTTGCACTAGCGGGAGGGGGCACACAGATACGCAGTATTTT. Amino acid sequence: CSACTSGRGHTDTQYF.

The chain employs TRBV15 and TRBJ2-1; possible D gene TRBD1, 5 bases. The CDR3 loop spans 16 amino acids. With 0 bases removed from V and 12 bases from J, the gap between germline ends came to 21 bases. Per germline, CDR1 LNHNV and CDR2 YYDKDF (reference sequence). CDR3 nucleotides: TGTGCCACCAGCAGAGATACAGGAGTCAGGAGTGACTGGCAGTTCTTC. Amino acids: CATSRDTGVRSDWQFF.

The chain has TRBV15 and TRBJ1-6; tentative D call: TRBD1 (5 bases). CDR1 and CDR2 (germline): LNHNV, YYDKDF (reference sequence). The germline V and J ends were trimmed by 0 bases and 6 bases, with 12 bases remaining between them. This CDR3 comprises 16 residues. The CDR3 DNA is TGTGCCACCAGCAGAGAACGGACACCGGCTAATTCACCCCTCCACTTT. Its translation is CATSRERTPANSPLHF.